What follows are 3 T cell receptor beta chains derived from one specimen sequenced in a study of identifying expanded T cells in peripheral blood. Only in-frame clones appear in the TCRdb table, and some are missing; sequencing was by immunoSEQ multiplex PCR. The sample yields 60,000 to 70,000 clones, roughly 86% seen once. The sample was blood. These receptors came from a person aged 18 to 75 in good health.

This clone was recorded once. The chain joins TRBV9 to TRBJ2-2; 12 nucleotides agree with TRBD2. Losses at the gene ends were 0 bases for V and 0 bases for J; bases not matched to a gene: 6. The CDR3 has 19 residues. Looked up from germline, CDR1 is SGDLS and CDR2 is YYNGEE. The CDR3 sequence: CASSVDPSGGAANTGELFF. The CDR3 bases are TGTGCCAGCAGCGTAGACCCTAGCGGGGGGGCTGCGAACACCGGGGAGCTGTTTTTT.

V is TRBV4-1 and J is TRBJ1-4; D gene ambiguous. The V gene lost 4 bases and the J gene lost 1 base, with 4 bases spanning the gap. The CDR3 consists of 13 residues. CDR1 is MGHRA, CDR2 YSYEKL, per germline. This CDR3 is CASSLGTNEKLFF. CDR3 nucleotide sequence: TGCGCCAGCAGCCTCGGAACTAATGAAAAACTGTTTTTT.

The CDR3 region is CSVEGARTGGEEGTQYF. DNA of the CDR3: TGCAGCGTTGAAGGCGCCCGTACAGGGGGCGAGGAGGGGACCCAGTACTTC. The rearrangement uses TRBV29-1 and TRBJ2-5, with 9 bases matching TRBD1. Trimming cost V 1 base and J 7 bases; bases outside gene matches: 16. The CDR3 contains 17 residues. Per the germline V gene, CDR1 is SQVTM and CDR2 is ANQGSEA.